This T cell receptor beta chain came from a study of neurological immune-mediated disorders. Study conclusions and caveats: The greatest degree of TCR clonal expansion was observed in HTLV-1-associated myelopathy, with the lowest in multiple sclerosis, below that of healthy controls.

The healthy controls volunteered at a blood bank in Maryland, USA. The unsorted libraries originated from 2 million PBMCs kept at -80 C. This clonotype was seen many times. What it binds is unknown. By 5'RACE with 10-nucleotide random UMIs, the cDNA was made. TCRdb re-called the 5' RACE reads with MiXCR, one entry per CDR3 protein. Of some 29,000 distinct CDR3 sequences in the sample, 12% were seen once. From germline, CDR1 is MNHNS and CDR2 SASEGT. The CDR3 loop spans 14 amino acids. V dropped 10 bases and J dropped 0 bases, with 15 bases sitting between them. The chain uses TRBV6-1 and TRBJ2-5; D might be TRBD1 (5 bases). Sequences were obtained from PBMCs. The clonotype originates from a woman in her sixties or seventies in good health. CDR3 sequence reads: CAIPKQGNQETQYF. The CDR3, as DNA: TGTGCCATACCTAAGCAGGGAAACCAAGAGACCCAGTACTTC.